This note documents a single T cell receptor beta chain sequence. Its antigen target is currently unknown. No base quality information exists; no much larger clone differs at one position. As encoded in the germline V gene, CDR1 is MDHEN while CDR2 is SYDVKM. Its CDR3 holds 12 amino acids, cysteine through phenylalanine. Just CDR3 DNA is preserved here, 36 bases in frame from base 1. V is cut by 3 bases and J by 5 bases, and the space between the germline ends is 4 bases. Library preparation used the immunoSEQ multiplex PCR assay. For the multiplex PCR, a mixture combining 60 forward primers for TCR Vbeta segments and 13 reverse primers for TCR Jbeta segments was used. The CDR3 region of rearranged TCR beta genes was amplified from genomic DNA with a multiplex PCR assay. The amplified TCR beta libraries were sequenced on the Illumina HiSeq System as 87-base-pair reads. As for how the authors treated the data: In a later analysis, tens of millions of unique TCR beta chains were counted across the 690 or so repertoires, and around 10 million of these chains were shared by at least two donors. Raw reads were error-corrected and collapsed into unique sequences by a nearest-neighbor algorithm in which closely related sequences were merged to remove PCR and sequencing errors. To assign V, D and J gene segments, CDR3 sequences were aligned to IMGT reference sequences. For a sequence to be retained, a match of at least six nucleotides to both a V gene segment and a J gene segment was required. Rearrangements were classified as productive when the CDR3 lacked stop codons and remained in frame with V and J, and all other rearrangements were classified as non-productive. CDR3 was defined by IMGT convention, running from the second conserved V-encoded cysteine to the conserved J-encoded phenylalanine. Sequences without an unambiguous match to a single V gene segment were excluded from the earlier analysis of almost 600 of the donors. An earlier analysis of a few hundred of the donors classified V segments as functional when productive rearrangements were above 56.7% and as segregating when the standard deviation between donors was above 5%. A statistical classification framework was built for diagnosing cytomegalovirus status from the catalog of TCR beta chain sequences. In a later analysis, TCR nucleotide sequences were compared against IMGT/GENE-DB human TR gene sequences so that V and J genes could be assigned. In a later analysis, CDR3 sequences and most-parsimonious VDJ recombination scenarios were assigned using the TCRdist pipeline. In a later analysis, each TCR beta chain was defined by its CDR3 amino acid sequence together with its V-gene family, and reads without a unique V-gene family were excluded. A later analysis removed several hundred highly shared, low-generation-probability nucleotide sequences to deal with suspected cross-contamination and a sequencing artifact. In a later analysis, a clonal expansion index was calculated for each public chain from normalized within-repertoire ranks of inferred template counts. In a later analysis, generation probabilities were computed using a VDJ recombination model fitted to out-of-frame rearrangements, and the results were checked against IGoR. A later analysis scored TCR-TCR, TCR-HLA and TCR-CMV co-occurrence with hypergeometric tests, applying a repertoire-size bias correction to TCR pairs. In a later analysis, false discovery rates were estimated by permuting HLA or CMV assignments 20 times. In a later analysis, co-occurring TCRs were grouped with DBSCAN, and TCRdist sequence similarity was added when clustering was performed within HLA-allele-positive subsets. Repertoires with fewer than 30,000 or more than 120,000 public chains were left out of co-occurrence clustering, as were five repertoires with anomalous nucleotide sharing. Sourced from immuneACCESS, this table was stored by TCRdb with only in-frame sequences that have V and J called. A share of the clones is absent; for the studies checked, an unresolved V gene accounts for under half, and the remainder has no known explanation. V, J and clone size are taken as reported in that table, and D and trimming were inferred from the DNA itself. The sample table holds fewer than 120,000 clones, of which less than 85% were seen once. The leading ten clones occupy around 15% of the sample.

This entry comes from a study of cytomegalovirus exposure and HLA in healthy donors (dated by TCRdb to about 2017). About the investigation overall: According to an earlier analysis of 587 of the donors, about 190 million T cells yielded some 110 million unique TCR beta sequences and approximately 300 Gb of sequence data. Roughly 310 gigabases of sequencing data and 70 million to 100 million unique TCR sequences were included in an early release covering around 600 HLA-typed donors. Of the 398 genotyped donors, about 80% fell in the genetic ancestry cluster associated with self-reported Caucasian donors. The study was designed to test whether signatures of past pathogen exposure could be identified by cataloging public T cell receptors. The T cell repertoires of 700 or so subjects were profiled by immunosequencing and related to cytomegalovirus serostatus. Besides the first cohort of approximately 670 subjects, a separate validation cohort made up of 95 to 150 different subjects was used. To predict cytomegalovirus infection status, the study combined high-throughput TCR immunosequencing, statistical association of individual TCRs with disease status, and machine learning. To study patterns of TCR occurrence, a later analysis re-analyzed previously published TCR beta repertoires from more than 550 donors and added high-resolution HLA genotyping. The later analysis used no new phenotypic data to find candidate immune exposures, relying instead on TCR beta sequences and their occurrence across donors. An earlier analysis of several hundred of the donors applied high-throughput TCR beta sequencing to assess whether each TCR beta V gene segment acted as functional or pseudogenic. Alongside the repertoire data, information on donor age, sex, ethnicity and CMV serostatus was compiled. Genome-wide SNP genotypes for about three fifths of the roughly 700 donors were used in a later genetic analysis, which treated that subset as a discovery cohort. All discovery cohort repertoires had been generated using a single sequencing platform. Both class I and class II loci were covered by HLA typing, at four-digit resolution. The number of typed donors differed by locus: roughly 629-640 for A, B, C, DRB1 and DQB1; 500 to 550 for DQA1; 606 for DPA1; and about 450 for DPB1. About 5 DR-DQ haplotypes were handled as single units for association and clustering, since linkage in the cohort was strong. Across some 400 genotyped donors of the cohort, an average of roughly 200,000 unique TCR beta nucleotide sequences per donor were sequenced, and approximately 17% of those sequences were non-productive.

On the study overall, not on this receptor specifically: In a later analysis, several top co-occurrence clusters were reported to appear linked to parvovirus B19, influenza, CMV and Epstein-Barr virus. Cytomegalovirus status was reported to be diagnosed by the classifier with high specificity and sensitivity in both the original and validation cohorts. In the study, about 150 TCR beta chains were listed as associated with cytomegalovirus. In vitro tests confirmed that three of the cytomegalovirus-associated TCR beta chains recognize cytomegalovirus antigens. A further reported finding was that TCR beta sequences accurately predicted the HLA-A and HLA-B alleles for most subjects in the first cohort. Roughly uniform sequencing depth across donors was assumed in presence/absence analyses, although this assumption may not hold. At a false discovery rate of 0.05, a later analysis linked around 17,000 TCR beta sequences to specific HLA alleles. It was suggested by the authors that the approach could potentially be generalized to other disease states and immunological phenotypes. Correlated functional status among segregating V segments might reflect linkage disequilibrium, but an unknown experimental factor could not be ruled out. In a later analysis, TCR association rates were found to vary across HLA loci, with the most associated TCRs seen for DRB1 alleles and the fewest for HLA-C alleles. V-gene and J-gene trimming of TCR beta chains was associated with a missense DCLRE1C variant in a later genetic analysis, and the association was replicated in an independent cohort. In this cohort, only TCR beta chains were sequenced, and detectable features were limited by the absence of alpha or paired-chain data. Compared with equally common non-associated chains, HLA-associated TCR beta chains in a later analysis were more clonally expanded and had lower generation probabilities. For the cohort, immune exposure information was limited to CMV serostatus. While some public TCRs were present in many individuals, most TCR sequences turned up only very rarely across donors. According to a later genetic analysis, donors in an Asian-associated ancestry cluster had fewer N-insertions in productive TCRs than the roughly 700-donor mean. An earlier analysis of around 540 of the donors showed that most TCR beta V segments appeared in productive rearrangements either about 90% or about 30% of the time, which broadly matched IMGT annotations. Because counts were too low, fewer than 20 rarely observed V segments, including chromosome 9 orphons, were excluded from the earlier analysis of 587 of the donors. Strong co-occurrence of HLA alleles, especially DR and DQ, made assigning TCR associations to individual alleles difficult. Because HLA typing was unavailable for some donors at each locus, only the typed subset was used in association tests. According to a later analysis, most CMV-associated TCR beta chains appeared to be HLA-restricted, and the HLA associations seemed to be driven largely by CMV exposure. A cluster of highly shared sequence variants was judged likely to represent a technical artifact of the sequencing pipeline. Because the 87-base-pair reads could not distinguish some IMGT-functional V segments, including TRBV6-2 and TRBV6-3, those segments were excluded.

The cohort comprised some 680 healthy bone marrow donors. Cohort members were all nominally healthy when sampled, although unrecorded immune exposures were likely present. The donor was CMV seropositive and was included in the group of around 300 seropositive cohort members. A peripheral blood sample was provided by each donor, and peripheral blood mononuclear cells were used for TCR beta sequencing. Genomic DNA was extracted from the blood cell samples with the Qiagen DNeasy Blood Extraction Kit. The sequencing sample was made of PBMCs. The rearrangement joined TRBV28 to TRBJ2-2; confidence is insufficient to name the D gene. The clonotype was recovered from a man aged 25-45 years in good health and CMV-seropositive. The sequence in DNA is TGTGCCAGCAGTTTCGTGACCGGGGAGCTGTTTTTT. This translates into CASSFVTGELFF.